The clone carrying this TCR beta chain was recorded a few times. CDR1 is SGHRS and CDR2 is YFSETQ in the germline V gene. The V end lost 5 bases, the J end lost 4 bases, and 10 bases lay between the germline ends. This CDR3 has 13 amino acids. The sample comes from a study of identical twins. From the 5' RACE reads, TCRdb called clonotypes with MiXCR, one entry per CDR3 protein. The sample lists about 530,000 distinct CDR3 sequences, 15% occurring once. The data were also submitted as part of a second study, on yellow fever vaccine responses in identical twins.

The chain combines TRBV5-1 with TRBJ1-3, with D unresolved. The receptor was isolated from a woman between 18 and 29 years old in good health. Sequencing was carried out using CD4+ T cells sorted from blood. The CDR3 DNA is TGCGCCAGCAGGCCGATTGGAGGAAACACCATATATTTT. Translated, it gives CASRPIGGNTIYF.